Following are 27 T cell receptor beta chains from one sample sequenced in a study of cytomegalovirus exposure and HLA in healthy donors. This table comes from immunoSEQ multiplex PCR, and its TCRdb copy is limited to in-frame clones, with some not included. The sample holds about 150,000 clones, roughly 87% seen once. Material: PBMCs. The receptors shown here come from a man aged 18 to 35 in good health and CMV-seropositive.

The chain is built from TRBV30 and TRBJ1-1; perhaps TRBD1 as D (6 bases). The germline V gene encodes CDR1 GTSNPN and CDR2 SVGIG (reference sequence). V lost 3 bases and J 1 base, leaving 15 bases between the germline ends. CDR3 size: 15 residues. The CDR3 nucleotides are TGTGCCTGGAGGAGCACAGGGAACACGAACACTGAAGCTTTCTTT. Protein: CAWRSTGNTNTEAFF.

The chain carries TRBV11-1 and TRBJ2-3; TRBD2 might be the D (6 bases). Trimming removed 5 bases at V and 3 bases at J, with 15 bases between. CDR3 length: 15 residues. Germline CDR1 and CDR2: SGHAT and FQDESV (reference sequence). As DNA, the CDR3 is TGTGCCAGCAGCCCCAACGGGAGAAAAACAGATACGCAGTATTTT. It translates to CASSPNGRKTDTQYF.

The chain joins TRBV29-1 to TRBJ2-3; TRBD1 is a possible D gene (6 bases). Trimming cost V 6 bases and J 2 bases, with 9 bases left between them. CDR1 is SQVTM and CDR2 is ANQGSEA in the germline V gene. The CDR3 loop spans 12 amino acids. The CDR3 sequence is CSVGTLTDTQYF. The CDR3 region has the DNA TGCAGCGTCGGGACACTCACAGATACGCAGTATTTT.

The chain employs TRBV28 and TRBJ1-2, with unresolved D. The V gene's germline CDR1 is MDHEN and CDR2 SYDVKM. CDR3 size: 14 residues. V lost 1 base and J lost 4, with 10 bases in between. CDR3 in DNA: TGTGCCAGCAGTTTATCCCCGGGTCCCTATGGCTACACCTTC. Its translation: CASSLSPGPYGYTF.

V and J are TRBV28 and TRBJ1-4, with D possibly being TRBD1 (6 bases). The germline V gene has CDR1 MDHEN and CDR2 SYDVKM. V dropped 7 bases and J dropped 8 bases, with 17 bases sitting between them. The CDR3 runs 14 residues. The CDR3 coding sequence is TGTGCCAGCACCCCCGGGGGGCGTTGGGAAAAACTGTTTTTT. Its protein product is CASTPGGRWEKLFF.

The chain joins TRBV19 to TRBJ2-5, with a weak D call TRBD2 (6 bases). With 5 bases removed from V and 2 bases from J, the gap between germline ends came to 15 bases. CDR1 and CDR2 from the germline V gene are LNHDA and SQIVND (reference sequence). The length of the CDR3 is 15 residues. The CDR3 sequence: CASSPPGTVQETQYF. In DNA form, the CDR3 reads TGTGCCAGTAGTCCTCCTGGGACTGTTCAAGAGACCCAGTACTTC.

The rearrangement joins TRBV25-1 to TRBJ1-2; the D is unclear. CDR3 length: 11 amino acids. V was clipped by 6 bases and J by 5 bases, with 7 bases between them. Looked up from germline, CDR1 is MGHDK and CDR2 is SYGVNS. For the CDR3, the DNA is TGTGCCAGCAGGACTGTGTATGGCTACACCTTC. It yields the protein CASRTVYGYTF.

J is TRBJ1-2 and V is TRBV13; TRBD1 matches 10 bases. The CDR3 spans 17 residues. The germline gives CDR1 PRHDT, CDR2 FYEKMQ (reference sequence). Trimming at V came to 4 bases and at J to 5 bases, leaving 13 bases not matched to a gene. This chain's CDR3 is CASSSSGTGEGWYGYTF. The CDR3 coding sequence is TGTGCCAGCAGCTCCTCCGGGACAGGGGAGGGCTGGTATGGCTACACCTTC. Variable domain in full (rest from reference TRBV13 and TRBJ1-2): AAGVIQSPRHLIKEKRETATLKCYPIPRHDTVYWYQQGPGQDPQFLISFYEKMQSDKGSIPDRFSAQQFSDYHSELNMSSLELGDSALYFCASSSSGTGEGWYGYTFGSGTRLTVV.

This chain joins TRBV29-1 and TRBJ2-3, with TRBD1 matching over 8 bases. The CDR3 spans 14 residues. Looked up from germline, CDR1 is SQVTM and CDR2 is ANQGSEA. With 0 bases clipped from V and 6 bases from J, the junction kept 5 bases outside the gene matches. This CDR3 reads CSVEDPQGVDTQYF. The CDR3 DNA reads as TGCAGCGTTGAAGACCCACAGGGGGTCGATACGCAGTATTTT.

This clone was found a few times. The CDR3 region has the DNA TGCGCCAGCAGTGAGATTCCAGGGTCCTACGAGCAGTACTTC. As protein: CASSEIPGSYEQYF. The rearrangement joins TRBV10-1 to TRBJ2-7; D possibly corresponds to TRBD1 (5 bases). Trimming left V 2 bases short and J 1 base short, with 9 bases between. The CDR3 sequence is 14 residues long. Germline-derived CDR1 and CDR2 are WNHNN and SYGVQD (reference sequence).

The chain employs TRBV9 and TRBJ2-3, with D possibly TRBD2 on 6 matching bases. Germline V gene lookup returns CDR1 SGDLS and CDR2 YYNGEE. This CDR3 comprises 17 residues. Trimming took 0 bases from V and 5 from J, leaving 19 bases between them. In DNA, the CDR3 is TGTGCCAGCAGCGTAGGGGGACTCTCGAATACCCTAGATACGCAGTATTTT. It specifies CASSVGGLSNTLDTQYF.

The chain joins TRBV7-2 to TRBJ1-1; D perhaps matches TRBD1 (6 bases). The CDR3 is made up of 15 amino acids. V was shortened by 6 bases and J by 3 bases, with 17 bases between the two germline ends. Germline loops: CDR1 SGHTA, CDR2 FQGNSA. CDR3 amino acids: CASSSDRKGYTEAFF. The CDR3 DNA sequence: TGTGCCAGCAGTTCGGACAGAAAGGGGTACACTGAAGCTTTCTTT.

The chain is built from TRBV5-1 and TRBJ1-2; D remains unclear. The V end was cut by 0 bases, the J end by 2 bases, with 5 bases between. This CDR3 region has 13 residues. The germline CDR1 and CDR2 sequences are SGHRS and YFSETQ. In DNA, the CDR3 is TGCGCCAGCAGCTTGGTGGCCAACTATGGCTACACCTTC. Protein sequence: CASSLVANYGYTF.

J is TRBJ1-5 and V is TRBV7-9; D possibly corresponds to TRBD1 (5 bases). The germline V and J ends were trimmed by 2 bases and 7 bases, with 12 bases remaining between them. CDR3 length equals 14 residues. Germline V gene sequence: CDR1 SEHNR, CDR2 FQNEAQ (reference sequence). Written as DNA, the CDR3 is TGTGCCAGCAGCTTACGGGACGGACTACAGCCCCAGCATTTT. Its protein product is CASSLRDGLQPQHF.

This chain uses TRBV7-9 with TRBJ1-1, with TRBD1 matching 7 bases. Germline CDR1 and CDR2: SEHNR and FQNEAQ (reference sequence). V lost 6 bases to trimming and J lost 4 bases; unmatched junction nucleotides: 11. This CDR3 has 15 amino acids. CDR3 amino acids: CASSGRDRRRTEAFF. In DNA form, the CDR3 reads TGTGCCAGCAGTGGGCGGGACAGACGGCGCACTGAAGCTTTCTTT.

The chain recombines TRBV6-1 with TRBJ1-2; D might be TRBD1 (5 bases). The V gene lost 6 bases and the J gene lost 5 bases, with 19 bases spanning the gap. The CDR3 extends over 15 amino acids. Germline CDR1 reads MNHNS; CDR2 reads SASEGT. The CDR3 DNA sequence: TGTGCCAGCAGCGCGGGACTTCTAGCGGGGTATGGCTACACCTTC. This sequence encodes CASSAGLLAGYGYTF.

The V call is TRBV6-5, the J call TRBJ1-1, with a possible D match to TRBD1 (5 bases). This CDR3 has 15 residues. Germline V lookup: CDR1 MNHEY, CDR2 SVGAGI. V was pared by 8 bases and J by 1 base, with 17 bases between. CDR3 DNA: TGTGCCAGCGGCCCCTTAGGGGTAGGGAACACTGAAGCTTTCTTT. This gives the protein CASGPLGVGNTEAFF.

V usage is TRBV5-6 and J usage is TRBJ1-2; 7 nucleotides line up with TRBD1. This CDR3 is built from 15 residues. V lost 3 bases to trimming and J lost 8 bases; unmatched junction nucleotides: 13. Germline V gene lookup returns CDR1 SGHDT and CDR2 YYEEEE. The CDR3 loop is CASSSSARGNWGYTF. For the CDR3, the DNA is TGTGCCAGCAGCTCATCGGCCAGGGGGAATTGGGGCTACACCTTC.

This clone was observed a single time. This sequence joins TRBV6-5 and TRBJ2-7; 7 nucleotides align to TRBD1. Germline CDR1 and CDR2: MNHEY and SVGAGI. This CDR3 region has 15 residues. V lost 7 bases, J lost 6 bases, and 15 bases stayed unmatched. The CDR3 DNA follows: TGTGCCAGCATTAAGGACAGGACAACCCTCTCCGAGCAGTACTTC. Protein product: CASIKDRTTLSEQYF.

V usage is TRBV6-6 and J usage is TRBJ1-5; D is perhaps TRBD1 (6 bases). V lost 6 bases to trimming and J lost 4 bases, with 13 bases between them. The CDR3 is 14 amino acids. The germline CDR1 and CDR2 sequences are MNHNY and SVGAGI (reference sequence). The DNA of the CDR3 is TGTGCCAGCAGAGGGGACACCCCTAATCAGCCCCAGCATTTT. This codes for CASRGDTPNQPQHF.

The rearrangement joins TRBV21-1 to TRBJ2-3; the table's D call, TRBD2, has no DNA check behind it. TRBV21-1 is flagged as a pseudogene. This CDR3 contains 18 residues. CDR3 bases: TGTGCCAGCCACAATGAGAAAATGCGGGAGCGGGGCACAGATACGCAGTATTTT. Protein: CASHNEKMRERGTDTQYF.

The chain joins TRBV6-4 to TRBJ2-2; TRBD2 might be the D (5 bases). Germline lookup yields CDR1 MRHNA and CDR2 SNTAGT. V lost 6 bases and J 5 bases, leaving 7 bases between the germline ends. This CDR3 has 12 residues. The CDR3 DNA is TGTGCCAGCAGACCGGGGACCGGGGAGCTGTTTTTT. This translates into CASRPGTGELFF.

The chain employs TRBV27 and TRBJ2-7; unclear D gene. CDR1 and CDR2 from the germline V gene are MNHEY and SMNVEV (reference sequence). Trimming took 7 bases from V and 4 from J, leaving 17 bases between them. This CDR3 region has 14 residues. The CDR3 loop is CASTPLGSRYEQYF. The CDR3 bases are TGTGCCAGCACCCCCCTAGGATCAAGGTACGAGCAGTACTTC.

The chain recombines TRBV27 with TRBJ2-2; TRBD2 matches at 7 bases. CDR3 length equals 14 residues. CDR1 is MNHEY, CDR2 SMNVEV, per germline (reference sequence). With V trimmed by 2 bases and J by 3 bases, 0 bases remained unmatched. This CDR3 reads CASSLAGDTGELFF. CDR3 nucleotides: TGTGCCAGCAGTTTAGCGGGGGACACCGGGGAGCTGTTTTTT.

The V gene is TRBV5-6, the J gene TRBJ1-2; the D gene is possibly TRBD1 (5 bases). V was trimmed by 4 bases and J by 7 bases, leaving 14 bases between them. Germline lookup yields CDR1 SGHDT and CDR2 YYEEEE. The CDR3 consists of 13 residues. The CDR3 region has the DNA TGTGCCAGCAGCCGAACAGGCCCGGGTGGCTACACCTTC. Translated, it gives CASSRTGPGGYTF.

The rearrangement uses TRBV5-1 and TRBJ2-7; a weak D match, TRBD2 (5 bases). The V end lost 0 bases, the J end lost 4 bases, and 8 bases lay between the germline ends. The CDR3 has 13 amino acids. The germline gives CDR1 SGHRS, CDR2 YFSETQ. CDR3 bases: TGCGCCAGCAGCTTGGCCCCGGGGTACGAGCAGTACTTC. It translates to CASSLAPGYEQYF.

This sequence joins TRBV4-1 and TRBJ1-3; D not resolved. Trimming pared 0 bases from V and 0 bases from J, leaving 9 bases between. The CDR3 consists of 16 residues. The germline CDR1 and CDR2 sequences are MGHRA and YSYEKL. CDR3 in DNA: TGCGCCAGCAGCCAAGAGGCGGCGAGCTCTGGAAACACCATATATTTT. Protein product: CASSQEAASSGNTIYF.